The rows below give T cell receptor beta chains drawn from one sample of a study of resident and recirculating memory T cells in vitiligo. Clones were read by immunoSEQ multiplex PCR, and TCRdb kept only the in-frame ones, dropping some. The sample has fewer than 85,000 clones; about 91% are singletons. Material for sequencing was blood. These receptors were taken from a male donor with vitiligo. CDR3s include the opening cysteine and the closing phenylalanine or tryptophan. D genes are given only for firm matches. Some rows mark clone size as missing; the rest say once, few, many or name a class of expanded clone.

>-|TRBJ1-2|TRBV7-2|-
TGTGCCAGCAGCTTAGGGGGAGGGGCGGGGTATGGCTACACCTTC
CASSLGGGAGYGYTF
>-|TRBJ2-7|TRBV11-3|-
TGTGCCAGCAGCCACCGGGACTTATCCTACGAGCAGTACTTC
CASSHRDLSYEQYF
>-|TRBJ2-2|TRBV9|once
TGTGCCAGCAGCGCTTCCCATACAGGGTGGAACGGGGAGCTGTTTTTT
CASSASHTGWNGELFF
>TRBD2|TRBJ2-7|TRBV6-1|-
TGTGCCAGCAGGGAAGCGGGAGGGCCTGGGTACGAGCAGTACTTC
CASREAGGPGYEQYF
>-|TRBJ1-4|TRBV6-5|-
TGTGCCAGCAGTTACACGGCAGGGATCAATGAAAAACTGTTTTTT
CASSYTAGINEKLFF
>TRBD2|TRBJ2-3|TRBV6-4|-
TGTGCCAGCAGCCGGACTAGCGGGAGCACAGATACGCAGTATTTT
CASSRTSGSTDTQYF
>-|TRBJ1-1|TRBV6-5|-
TGTGCCAGCAGTTTTGACACGAACACTGAAGCTTTCTTT
CASSFDTNTEAFF
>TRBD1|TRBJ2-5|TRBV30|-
TGTGCCTGGGGGACAGCTCGAGAGACCCAGTACTTC
CAWGTARETQYF
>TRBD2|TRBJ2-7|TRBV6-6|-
TGTGCCACCGGACTAGCTTGGCTCTACGAGCAGTACTTC
CATGLAWLYEQYF
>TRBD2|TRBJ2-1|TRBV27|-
TGTGCCAGCGGATTTAGCGGGAGGGCAGGGCAGTTCTTC
CASGFSGRAGQFF
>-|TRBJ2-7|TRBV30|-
TGTGCCTGGAGTGTAGGTGTTGGACTGCAGTACTTC
CAWSVGVGLQYF
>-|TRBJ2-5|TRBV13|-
TGTGCCAGCAGCTTATTGGGCGGGCAAGAGACCCAGTACTTC
CASSLLGGQETQYF
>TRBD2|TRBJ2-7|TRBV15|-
TGTGCCACCAGCAGAGGGGGGGGACCCTACGAGCAGTACTTC
CATSRGGGPYEQYF
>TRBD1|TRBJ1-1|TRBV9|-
TGTGCCAGCACCACAGGGGACAGGGGATTTCGGGCTTTCTTT
CASTTGDRGFRAFF
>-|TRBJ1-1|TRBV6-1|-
TGTGCCAGCAGCCTCCGGGATAACACTGAAGCTTTCTTT
CASSLRDNTEAFF
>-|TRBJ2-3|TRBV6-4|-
TGTGCCAGCAGTTCTTTCTTCGGCACAGATACGCAGTATTTT
CASSSFFGTDTQYF
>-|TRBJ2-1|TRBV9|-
TGTGCCAGCAGCGTAGAGGGGGCGGGATACTCCTACAATGAGCAGTTCTTC
CASSVEGAGYSYNEQFF
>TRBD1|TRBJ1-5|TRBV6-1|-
TGTGCCAGCAGTGAGGACAAGGGGGCGGTTCAGCCCCAGCATTTT
CASSEDKGAVQPQHF
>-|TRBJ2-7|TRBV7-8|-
TGTGCCAGCAAGAGCTCCTACGAGCAGTACTTC
CASKSSYEQYF
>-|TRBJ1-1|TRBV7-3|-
TGTGCCAGCAGCTTAGGGGTCGGGGGAGAAACTGAAGCTTTCTTT
CASSLGVGGETEAFF
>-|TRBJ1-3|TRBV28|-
TGTGCCATAACAGGGAACTCTGGAAACACCATATATTTT
CAITGNSGNTIYF
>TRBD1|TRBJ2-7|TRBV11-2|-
TGTGCCAGCAGCTCGTCGGGACAGGGAGTCCCCGAGCAGTACTTC
CASSSSGQGVPEQYF
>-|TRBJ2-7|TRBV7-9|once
TGTGCCAGCAGCTTAGCGCCGCAGGGATCCTACGAGCAGTACTTC
CASSLAPQGSYEQYF
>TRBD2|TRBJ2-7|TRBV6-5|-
TGTGCCAGCAGTTCGGGACTAGCAGGGGAGCAGTACTTC
CASSSGLAGEQYF
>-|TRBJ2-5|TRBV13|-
TGTGCCAGCAGCACCAATCGGGAGACCCAGTACTTC
CASSTNRETQYF
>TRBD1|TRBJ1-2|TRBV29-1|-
TGCAGCGTTGAACCACAGGGGGCGGTTGCCTCGACCCCTCGATTATATGGCTACACCTTC
CSVEPQGAVASTPRLYGYTF
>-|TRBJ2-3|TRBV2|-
TGTGCCAGCACTTATACAGATACGCAGTATTTT
CASTYTDTQYF
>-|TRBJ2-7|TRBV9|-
TGTGCCAGCAGCCCCTCCGGAAGCGGCCTAACCTACGAGCAGTACTTC
CASSPSGSGLTYEQYF
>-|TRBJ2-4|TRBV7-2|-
TGTGCCAGCAGCAGATACACCAGGGGTCAAAACATTCAGTACTTC
CASSRYTRGQNIQYF
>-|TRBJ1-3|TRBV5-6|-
TGTGCCAGCAGCCCGAGGCGCATGAGCTCTGGAAACACCATATATTTT
CASSPRRMSSGNTIYF
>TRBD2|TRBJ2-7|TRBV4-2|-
TGTGCCAGCAGCCAAGACAAGACTAGCGGGAGAAACGAGCAGTACTTC
CASSQDKTSGRNEQYF
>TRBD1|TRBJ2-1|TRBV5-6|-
TGTGCCAGCAGCTTGGGTGGACAGGCCCCACTCTGGATCTTC
CASSLGGQAPLWIF
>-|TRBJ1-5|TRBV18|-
TGTGCCAGCTCACCAGCGGGAAGTTATAGCAATCAGCCCCAGCATTTT
CASSPAGSYSNQPQHF
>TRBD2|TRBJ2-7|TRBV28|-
TGTGCCAGCAGTCCCTATCGGACTAGTTCCGCCTACGAGCAGTACTTC
CASSPYRTSSAYEQYF
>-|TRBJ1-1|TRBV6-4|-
TGTGCCAGCAGTGATTCTACTGATGAGGCTTTCTTT
CASSDSTDEAFF
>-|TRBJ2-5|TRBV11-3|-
TGTGCCAGCAGCTTCCGAGGGAAGGAGACCCAGTACTTC
CASSFRGKETQYF
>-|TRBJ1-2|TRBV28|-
TGTGCCAGCAGTCCGGGACAACCGGGGGGCTACACCTTC
CASSPGQPGGYTF
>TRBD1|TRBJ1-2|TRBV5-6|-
TGTGCCAGCAGCGAGTACGGGACAGGGCAATATGGCTACACCTTC
CASSEYGTGQYGYTF
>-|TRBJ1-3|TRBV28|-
TGTGCCAGCAGTTTATCGGGGCAGGGGTTAAATTTT
CASSLSGQGLNF
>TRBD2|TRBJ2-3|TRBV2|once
TGTGCCAGCAGTGCACAGCGGGGGGACCCAGATACGCAGTATTTT
CASSAQRGDPDTQYF
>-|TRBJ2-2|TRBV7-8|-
TGTGCCAGCAGCTGGGGAGCTCCCGGGCCCGCCTTCCGTTCGGGCACCGGGGAGCTGTTTTTT
CASSWGAPGPAFRSGTGELFF
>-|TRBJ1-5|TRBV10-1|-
TGCGCCAGCAAGTCGGGGAGCAATCAGCCCCAGCATTTT
CASKSGSNQPQHF
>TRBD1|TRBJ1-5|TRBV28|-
TGTGCCAGCACCCGGACAGGGAGGAACAACCAGCCCCAGCATTTT
CASTRTGRNNQPQHF
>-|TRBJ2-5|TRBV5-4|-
TGTGCCAGCAGCTTGGATTTGGCGGTGGCGGGGGAGACCCAGTACTTC
CASSLDLAVAGETQYF
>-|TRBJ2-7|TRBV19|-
TGTGCCAGTAGCAGGGAGGGGGGATACGAGCAGTACTTC
CASSREGGYEQYF
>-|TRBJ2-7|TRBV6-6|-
TGTGCCAGCAGTTACCGAAGAGGCGAGCAGTACTTC
CASSYRRGEQYF
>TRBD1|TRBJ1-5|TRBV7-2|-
TGTGCCAGCAGCGGTCAGGCAGGGGGTATGGGTAGCAATCAGCCCCAGCATTTT
CASSGQAGGMGSNQPQHF
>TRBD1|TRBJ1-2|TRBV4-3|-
TGCGCCAGCAGCCAGGTCACAGGGGACGGAGGGGGCTACACCTTC
CASSQVTGDGGGYTF
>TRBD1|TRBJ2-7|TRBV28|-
TGTGCCAGCAGTTACGGGACAGGGGGCTACGAGCAGTACTTC
CASSYGTGGYEQYF
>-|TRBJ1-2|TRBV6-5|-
TGTGCCAGCAGTTGGTACAGGGATCATGGCTACACCTTC
CASSWYRDHGYTF